This T cell receptor beta chain was recorded in a study of blood T cell repertoires in COVID-19. Study details: The study drew acute and convalescent COVID-19 samples from the United States, Italy and Spain.

Authors' data handling: Counts of nucleated cells, estimated from reference gene primer amplification, were obtained. Only in-frame clones appear in the TCRdb table, and some are missing; sequencing was by immunoSEQ multiplex PCR. The D gene and trimming were derived from the DNA, and the V and J assignments and clone size from that table. The sample consists of 120,000 or so clones, around 80% of them appearing once. V was clipped by 5 bases and J by 0 bases; unmatched bases: 5. There are 16 residues in the CDR3. CDR1 is KGHSH and CDR2 is LQKENI in the germline V gene. The chain recombines TRBV18 with TRBJ2-2; 8 bases are shared with TRBD2. Sequenced sample: peripheral blood. The receptor was isolated from an elderly woman with acute or convalescent COVID-19. CDR3 in DNA: TGTGCCAGCTCAAACATAGCGGGGTCGAACACCGGGGAGCTGTTTTTT. Encoded protein: CASSNIAGSNTGELFF.